This record concerns one T cell receptor beta chain sequence. Germline V lookup: CDR1 LNHDA, CDR2 SQIVND (reference sequence). There are 14 residues in the CDR3. Losses at the gene ends were 5 bases for V and 8 bases for J; bases not matched to a gene: 10. These data originate in a study of OX40 agonist ivuxolimab in advanced cancers. The method was immunoSEQ multiplex PCR; TCRdb's version includes in-frame clones alone and lacks a portion of them. In the table there are 100,000 to 120,000 clones, approximately 89% of which are singletons. V gene TRBV19 combines with J gene TRBJ2-5, with 8 nucleotides matching TRBD2. The starting material was CD4+ or CD8+ T cells sorted from blood, obtained in a trial of the OX40 agonist ivuxolimab. The clonotype was recovered from an adult with an advanced solid tumor such as melanoma, head and neck, liver or kidney cancer. The CDR3 nucleotides read TGTGCCAGTAGTCCGATGGTAGTAGCGGGAACCCAGTACTTC. Protein product: CASSPMVVAGTQYF.